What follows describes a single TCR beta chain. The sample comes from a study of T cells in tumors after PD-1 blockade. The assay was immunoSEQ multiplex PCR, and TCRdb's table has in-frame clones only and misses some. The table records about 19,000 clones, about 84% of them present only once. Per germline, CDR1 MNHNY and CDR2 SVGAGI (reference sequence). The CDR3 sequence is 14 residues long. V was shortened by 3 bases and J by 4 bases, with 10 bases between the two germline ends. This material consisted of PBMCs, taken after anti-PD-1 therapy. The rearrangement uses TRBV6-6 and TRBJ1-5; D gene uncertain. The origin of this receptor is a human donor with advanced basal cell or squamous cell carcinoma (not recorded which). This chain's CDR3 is CASSYTSSNQPQHF. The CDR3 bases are TGTGCCAGCAGTTATACATCCTCGAATCAGCCCCAGCATTTT.